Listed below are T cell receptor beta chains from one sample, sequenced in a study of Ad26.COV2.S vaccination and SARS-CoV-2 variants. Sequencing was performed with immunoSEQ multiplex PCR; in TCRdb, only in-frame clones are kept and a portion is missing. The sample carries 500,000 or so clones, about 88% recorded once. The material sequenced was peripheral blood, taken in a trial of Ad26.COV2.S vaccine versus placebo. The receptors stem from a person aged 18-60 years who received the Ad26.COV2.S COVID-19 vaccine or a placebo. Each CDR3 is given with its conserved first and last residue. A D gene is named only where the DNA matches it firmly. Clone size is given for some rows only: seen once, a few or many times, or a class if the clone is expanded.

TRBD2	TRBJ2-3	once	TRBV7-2	TGTGCCAGCAACTTGTGGCGGGGGGGCCCGGCAGATACGCAGTATTTT	CASNLWRGGPADTQYF
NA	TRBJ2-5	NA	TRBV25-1	TGTGCCAGCAGTGAAATAAGAGTTTGGACCCAGTACTTC	CASSEIRVWTQYF
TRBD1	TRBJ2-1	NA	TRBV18	TGTGCCAGCTCGCCTGGGGCTGACAGGGTTTTGAAGAGCTCCTACAATGAGCAGTTCTTC	CASSPGADRVLKSSYNEQFF
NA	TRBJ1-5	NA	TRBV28	TGTGCCAGCACCGGCCGGGTCCTCAATCAGCCCCAGCATTTT	CASTGRVLNQPQHF
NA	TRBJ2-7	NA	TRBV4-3	TGCGCCAGCAGCCAAGATCGTGGGACTGGGACCTACGAGCAGTACTTC	CASSQDRGTGTYEQYF
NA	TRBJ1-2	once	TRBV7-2	TGTGCCAGCAGCTTAGGTGACAGAGCTCGGGGCTACACCTTC	CASSLGDRARGYTF
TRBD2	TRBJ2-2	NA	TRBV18	TGTGCCAGCTCCCTCAGCGGGACCACGAACACCGGGGAGCTGTTTTTT	CASSLSGTTNTGELFF
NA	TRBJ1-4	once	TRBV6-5	TGTGCCAGCAGTTACAGGGGGGAGGGAGAAAAACTGTTTTTT	CASSYRGEGEKLFF
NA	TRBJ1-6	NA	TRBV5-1	TGCGCCAGCAGCTTGGGGGTAACCTATAATTCACCCCTCCACTTT	CASSLGVTYNSPLHF
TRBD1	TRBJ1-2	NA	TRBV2	TGTGCCAGCGGACAGGGTTGGGGTGACGACTATGGCTACACCTTC	CASGQGWGDDYGYTF